The rows below give T cell receptor beta chains drawn from one sample of a study of blood T cell repertoires in COVID-19. Libraries were prepared by immunoSEQ multiplex PCR; TCRdb keeps only in-frame clonotypes and omits some of them. The sample shows fewer than 100,000 clones, approximately 83% of them seen only once. Material: peripheral blood. These receptors were taken from a man aged 55-75 years with acute or convalescent COVID-19. CDR3s include the opening cysteine and the closing phenylalanine or tryptophan. The order of the fields is J gene, D gene, V gene, CDR3 protein. D genes are given only for firm matches.

>TRBJ1-5|TRBD1|TRBV2
CASSEDRVSNQPQHF
>TRBJ2-3|TRBD2|TRBV3-1/TRBV3-2
CASSRELAGDTQYF
>TRBJ2-3|TRBD2|TRBV24-1
CATSPSGTNSDTQYF
>TRBJ2-3|-|TRBV9
CASSVALGAPHSPAYF
>TRBJ2-7|-|TRBV7-8
CASSLAHRGYEQYF
>TRBJ2-6|-|TRBV10-3
CAISDGTGANVLTF
>TRBJ1-6|-|TRBV2
CASSERGNYNSPLHF
>TRBJ2-5|TRBD2|TRBV5-1
CASSPRENQETQYF
>TRBJ1-2|-|TRBV5-1
CASSLAPGADGYTF
>TRBJ1-3|-|TRBV14
CASSFNRDSGNTIYF
>TRBJ1-5|-|TRBV7-2
CASSLVPGDQPQHF
>TRBJ1-6|TRBD1|TRBV19
CASSNRDRGRDSPLHF
>TRBJ2-5|TRBD2|TRBV2
CASTGGRAQYF
>TRBJ1-1|-|TRBV5-8
CASSMPGYTEAFF
>TRBJ2-7|TRBD1|TRBV6-2/TRBV6-3
CASSLVTGGSYEQYF
>TRBJ1-2|TRBD1|TRBV5-4
CASSLQGALRNGYTF
>TRBJ1-1|TRBD1|TRBV6-5
CASSYSFVNRGRGAFF
>TRBJ2-2|-|TRBV18
CASSPRENTGELFF
>TRBJ2-1|-|TRBV19
CASSDRDFNVDEQFF
>TRBJ2-1|TRBD1|TRBV5-1
CASSFMETGFGNEQFF
>TRBJ1-2|-|TRBV6-5
CASSLDRGAPYGYTF
>TRBJ1-6|TRBD1|TRBV18
CASSPGTGNNSPLHF
>TRBJ2-7|TRBD2|TRBV5-1
CASSPGGGRPTGQYF
>TRBJ2-2|-|TRBV5-1
CASSLVPAGSNTGELFF
>TRBJ1-2|-|TRBV19
CASSSGGWADYGYTF
>TRBJ1-5|-|TRBV6-5
CASSKFRGGDQPQHF
>TRBJ2-5|-|TRBV11-2
CASSVSGGEGETQYF
>TRBJ2-7|-|TRBV5-1
CASSFLPYEQYF
>TRBJ2-1|TRBD2|TRBV5-1
CASSPLAGGLYNEQFF
>TRBJ1-1|TRBD1|TRBV4-1
CASSPQGAQDTEAFF
>TRBJ2-1|-|TRBV6-4
CASKETNSNEQFF
>TRBJ2-3|TRBD1|TRBV30
CASIQGYLSTDTQYF
>TRBJ1-2|-|TRBV5-1
CASSLSPGDGYTF
>TRBJ2-7|-|TRBV21-1
CASSKGGQGQYEQYF
>TRBJ2-1|-|TRBV10-3
CATRTDNYNEQFF
>TRBJ2-7|TRBD2|TRBV27
CASSQRLAEIYEQYF
>TRBJ2-7|TRBD1|TRBV7-9
CASSRRTGPYEQYF
>TRBJ2-5|TRBD2|TRBV2
CASRELAGGKETQYF
>TRBJ1-1|-|TRBV30
CAWSVHPQGLTEAFF
>TRBJ1-1|TRBD1|TRBV7-3
CASSLQGAGTEAFF
>TRBJ2-3|-|TRBV29-1
CSVAWQGSLTSTDTQYF
>TRBJ2-5|TRBD1|TRBV19
CASSVTGAETQYF